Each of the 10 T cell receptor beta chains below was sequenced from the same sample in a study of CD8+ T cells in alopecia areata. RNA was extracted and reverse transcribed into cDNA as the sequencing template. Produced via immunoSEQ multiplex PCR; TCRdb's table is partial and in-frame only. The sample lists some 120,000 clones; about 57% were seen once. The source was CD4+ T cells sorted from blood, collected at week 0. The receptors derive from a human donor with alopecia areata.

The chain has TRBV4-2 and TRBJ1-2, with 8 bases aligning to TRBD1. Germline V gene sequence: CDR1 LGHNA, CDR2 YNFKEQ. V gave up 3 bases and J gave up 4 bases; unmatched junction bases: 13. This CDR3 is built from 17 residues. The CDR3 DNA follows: TGTGCCAGCAGCCAGGGGAGGGGCAGGGGGCCCCTCTATGGCTACACCTTC. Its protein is CASSQGRGRGPLYGYTF.

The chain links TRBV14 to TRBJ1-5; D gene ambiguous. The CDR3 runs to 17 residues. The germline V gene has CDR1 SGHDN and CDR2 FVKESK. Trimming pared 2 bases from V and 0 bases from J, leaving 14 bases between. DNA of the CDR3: TGTGCCAGCAGCCAACTTCCGGGATATTATAGCAATCAGCCCCAGCATTTT. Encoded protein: CASSQLPGYYSNQPQHF.

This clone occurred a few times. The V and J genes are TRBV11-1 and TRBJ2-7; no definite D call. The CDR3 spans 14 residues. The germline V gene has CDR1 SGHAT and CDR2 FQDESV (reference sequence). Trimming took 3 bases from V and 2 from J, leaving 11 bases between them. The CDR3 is CASSFGFGAYEQYF. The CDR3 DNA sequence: TGTGCCAGCAGCTTTGGCTTTGGTGCCTACGAGCAGTACTTC.

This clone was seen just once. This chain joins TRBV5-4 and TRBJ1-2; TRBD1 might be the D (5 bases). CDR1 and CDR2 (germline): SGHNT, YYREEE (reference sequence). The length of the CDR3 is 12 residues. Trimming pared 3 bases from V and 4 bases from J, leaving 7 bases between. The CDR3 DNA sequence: TGTGCCAGCAGCTCCGACAGCTATGGCTACACCTTC. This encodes CASSSDSYGYTF.

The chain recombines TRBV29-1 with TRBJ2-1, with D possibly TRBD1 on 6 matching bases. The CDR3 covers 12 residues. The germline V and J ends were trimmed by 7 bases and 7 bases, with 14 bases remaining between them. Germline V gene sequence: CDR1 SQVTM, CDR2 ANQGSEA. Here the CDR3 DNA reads TGCAGCGGATCACAGGGAGAGAATGAGCAGTTCTTC. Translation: CSGSQGENEQFF.

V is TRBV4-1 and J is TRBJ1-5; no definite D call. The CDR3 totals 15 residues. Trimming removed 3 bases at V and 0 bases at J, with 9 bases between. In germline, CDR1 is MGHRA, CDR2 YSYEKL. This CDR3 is CASSHVEYSNQPQHF. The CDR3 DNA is TGCGCCAGCAGCCACGTTGAGTATAGCAATCAGCCCCAGCATTTT.

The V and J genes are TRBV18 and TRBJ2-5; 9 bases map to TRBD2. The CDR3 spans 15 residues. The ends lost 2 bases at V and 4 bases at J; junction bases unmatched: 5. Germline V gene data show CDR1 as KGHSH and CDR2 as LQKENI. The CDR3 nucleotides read TGTGCCAGCTCACCAGGCGGGAGGGCCTCAGAGACCCAGTACTTC. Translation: CASSPGGRASETQYF.

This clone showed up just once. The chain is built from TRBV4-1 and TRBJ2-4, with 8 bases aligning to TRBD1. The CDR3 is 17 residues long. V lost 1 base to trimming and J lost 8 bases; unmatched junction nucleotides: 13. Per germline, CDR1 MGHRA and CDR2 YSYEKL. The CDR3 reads CASSQAYGQGGMDIQYF. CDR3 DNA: TGCGCCAGCAGCCAAGCGTATGGACAGGGCGGGATGGACATTCAGTACTTC.

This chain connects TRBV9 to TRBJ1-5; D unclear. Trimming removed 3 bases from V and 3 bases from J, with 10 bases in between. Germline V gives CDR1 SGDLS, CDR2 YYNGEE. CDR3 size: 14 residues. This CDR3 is CASSATDANQPQHF. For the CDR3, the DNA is TGTGCCAGCAGCGCTACAGACGCCAATCAGCCCCAGCATTTT.

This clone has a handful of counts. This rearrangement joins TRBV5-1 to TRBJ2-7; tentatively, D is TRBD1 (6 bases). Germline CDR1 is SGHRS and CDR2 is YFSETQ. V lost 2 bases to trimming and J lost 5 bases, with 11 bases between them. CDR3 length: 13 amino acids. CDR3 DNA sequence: TGCGCCAGCAGCTTCGCTAGGGGGAACGAGCAGTACTTC. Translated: CASSFARGNEQYF.